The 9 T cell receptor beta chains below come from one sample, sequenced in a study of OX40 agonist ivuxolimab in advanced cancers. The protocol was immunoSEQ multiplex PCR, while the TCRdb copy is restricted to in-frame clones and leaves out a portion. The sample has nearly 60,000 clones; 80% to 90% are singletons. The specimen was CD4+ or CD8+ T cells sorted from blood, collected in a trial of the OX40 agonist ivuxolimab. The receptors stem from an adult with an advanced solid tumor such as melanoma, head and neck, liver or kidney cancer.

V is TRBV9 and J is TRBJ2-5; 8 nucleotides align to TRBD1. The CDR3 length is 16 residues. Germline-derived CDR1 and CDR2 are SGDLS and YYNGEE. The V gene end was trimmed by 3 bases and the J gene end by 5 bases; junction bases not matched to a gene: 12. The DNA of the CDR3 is TGTGCCAGCAGCGCCAGGGGGCTCTGGGACAGGGAGACCCAGTACTTC. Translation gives CASSARGLWDRETQYF.

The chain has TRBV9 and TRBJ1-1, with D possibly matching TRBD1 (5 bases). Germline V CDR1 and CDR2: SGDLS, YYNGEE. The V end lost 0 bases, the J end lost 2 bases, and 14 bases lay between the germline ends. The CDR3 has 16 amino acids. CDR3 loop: CASSVVDTTSNTEAFF. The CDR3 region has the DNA TGTGCCAGCAGCGTAGTGGACACGACAAGCAACACTGAAGCTTTCTTT.

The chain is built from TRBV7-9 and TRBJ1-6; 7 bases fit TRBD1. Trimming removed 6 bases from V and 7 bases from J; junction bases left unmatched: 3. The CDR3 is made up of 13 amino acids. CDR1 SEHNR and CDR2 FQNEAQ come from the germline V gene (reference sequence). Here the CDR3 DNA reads TGTGCCAGCAGTCCGGGACAGAATTCACCCCTCCACTTT. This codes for CASSPGQNSPLHF.

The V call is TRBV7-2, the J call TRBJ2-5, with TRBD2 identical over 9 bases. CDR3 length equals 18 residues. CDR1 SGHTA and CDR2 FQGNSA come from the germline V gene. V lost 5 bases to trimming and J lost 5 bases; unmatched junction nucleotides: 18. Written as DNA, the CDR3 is TGTGCCAGCAGCCCCCCAGGTGGTGGCGGGGGGGCTCGCGAGACCCAGTACTTC. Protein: CASSPPGGGGGARETQYF.

DNA of the CDR3: TGCAGCCACGGGGGGTCCCGACCCCAAGAGACCCAGTACTTC. It is translated as CSHGGSRPQETQYF. This chain uses TRBV29-1 with TRBJ2-5; 7 bases match TRBD2. The CDR3 spans 14 residues. Trimming cost V 8 bases and J 1 base; bases outside gene matches: 10. CDR1 and CDR2 (germline): SQVTM, ANQGSEA. The variable domain in full, completed from reference TRBV29-1 and TRBJ2-5, reads SAVISQKPSRDICQRGTSLTIQCQVDSQVTMMFWYRQQPGQSLTLIATANQGSEATYESGFVIDKFPISRPNLTFSTLTVSNMSPEDSSIYLCSHGGSRPQETQYFGPGTRLLVL.

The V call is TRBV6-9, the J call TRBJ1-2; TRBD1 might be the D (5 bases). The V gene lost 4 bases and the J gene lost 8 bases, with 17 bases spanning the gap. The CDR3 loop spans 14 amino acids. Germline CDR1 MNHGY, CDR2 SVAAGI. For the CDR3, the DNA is TGTGCCAGCAGTTTTGAAGCAGGGAATAGGGGCTACACCTTC. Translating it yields CASSFEAGNRGYTF.

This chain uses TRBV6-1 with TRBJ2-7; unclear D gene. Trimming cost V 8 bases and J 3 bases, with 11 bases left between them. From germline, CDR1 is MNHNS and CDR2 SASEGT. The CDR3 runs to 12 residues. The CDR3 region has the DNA TGTGCCAGCGGGCAGAGTGTCTACGAGCAGTACTTC. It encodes CASGQSVYEQYF.

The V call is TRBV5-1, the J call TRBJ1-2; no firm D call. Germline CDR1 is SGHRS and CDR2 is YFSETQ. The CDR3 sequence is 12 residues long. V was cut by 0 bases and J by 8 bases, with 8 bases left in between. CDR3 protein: CASSLDLGGYTF. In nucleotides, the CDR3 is TGCGCCAGCAGCTTGGACCTGGGGGGCTACACCTTC.

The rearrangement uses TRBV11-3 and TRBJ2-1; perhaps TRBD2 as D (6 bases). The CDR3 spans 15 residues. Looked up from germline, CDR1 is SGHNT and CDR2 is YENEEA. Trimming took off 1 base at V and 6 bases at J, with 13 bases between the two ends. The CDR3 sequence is CASSLGQPRGNEQFF. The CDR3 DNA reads TGTGCCAGCAGCTTAGGTCAGCCGCGGGGCAATGAGCAGTTCTTC. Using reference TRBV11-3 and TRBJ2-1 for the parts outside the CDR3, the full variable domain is EAGVVQSPRYKIIEKKQPVAFWCNPISGHNTLYWYLQNLGQGPELLIRYENEEAVDDSQLPKDRFSAERLKGVDSTLKIQPAELGDSAVYLCASSLGQPRGNEQFFGPGTRLTVL.